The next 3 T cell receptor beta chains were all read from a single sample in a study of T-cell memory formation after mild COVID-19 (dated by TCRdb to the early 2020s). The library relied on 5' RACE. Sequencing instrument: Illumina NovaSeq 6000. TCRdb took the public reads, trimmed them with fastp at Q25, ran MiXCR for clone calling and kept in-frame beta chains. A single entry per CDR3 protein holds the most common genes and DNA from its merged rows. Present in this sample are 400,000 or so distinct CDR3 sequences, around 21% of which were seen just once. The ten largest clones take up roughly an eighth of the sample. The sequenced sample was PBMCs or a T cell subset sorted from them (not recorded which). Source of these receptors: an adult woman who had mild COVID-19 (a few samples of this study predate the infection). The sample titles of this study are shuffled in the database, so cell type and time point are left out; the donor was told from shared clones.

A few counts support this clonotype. CDR3 residues: CASSLRGASYNEQFF. CDR3 nucleotides: TGTGCCAGCAGCCTCAGGGGTGCGTCCTACAATGAGCAGTTCTTC. The V gene is TRBV11-1, the J gene TRBJ2-1, with D possibly TRBD1 on 6 matching bases. CDR1 SGHAT and CDR2 FQDESV come from the germline V gene (reference sequence). The V and J ends lost 5 bases and 1 base respectively, with 12 bases between them. The CDR3 runs 15 residues. Combining the CDR3 with reference TRBV11-1 and TRBJ2-1 gives the whole variable domain EAEVAQSPRYKITEKSQAVAFWCDPISGHATLYWYRQILGQGPELLVQFQDESVVDDSQLPKDRFSAERLKGVDSTLKIQPAELGDSAMYLCASSLRGASYNEQFFGPGTRLTVL.

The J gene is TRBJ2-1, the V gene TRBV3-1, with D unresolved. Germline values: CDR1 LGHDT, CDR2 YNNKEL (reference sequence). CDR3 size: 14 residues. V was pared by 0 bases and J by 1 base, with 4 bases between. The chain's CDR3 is CASSQDASYNEQFF. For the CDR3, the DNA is TGTGCCAGCAGCCAAGACGCGTCCTACAATGAGCAGTTCTTC.

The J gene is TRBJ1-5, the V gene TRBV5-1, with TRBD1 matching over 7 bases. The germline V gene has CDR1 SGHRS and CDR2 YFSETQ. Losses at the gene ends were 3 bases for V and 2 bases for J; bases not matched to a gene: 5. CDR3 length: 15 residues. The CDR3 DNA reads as TGCGCCAGCAGCTCGGACACAGGGGGCAATCAGCCCCAGCATTTT. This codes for CASSSDTGGNQPQHF.